A single sample is the source of the 32 T cell receptor beta chains below, sequenced in a study of shared clonotypes between healthy human individuals. Terminally differentiated effector memory CD45RA+ cells were excluded by CCR7 positive selection of CD45RO-negative cells. Here immunoSEQ multiplex PCR was the method, and the copy in TCRdb shows in-frame clones only, minus some. The table shows about 2.1 million clones, with approximately 92% occurring only once. The sample consisted of naive CD8+ T cells from PBMCs. All receptors come from a man aged 18 to 30 in good health. Some clones in this sample may be carry-over from other donors' samples.

V gene TRBV9 combines with J gene TRBJ2-5; 9 bases map to TRBD1. With 6 bases clipped from V and 6 bases from J, the junction kept 3 bases outside the gene matches. Germline CDR1 and CDR2: SGDLS and YYNGEE. CDR3 length: 12 amino acids. CDR3 protein: CASTGTGKTQYF. The CDR3, as DNA: TGTGCCAGCACCGGGACAGGGAAGACCCAGTACTTC.

In regard to this clone: One junction end does not reproduce the germline sequence, and a read error may be involved. This chain links TRBV9 with TRBJ2-3, with TRBD2 identical over 8 bases. The germline V gene has CDR1 SGDLS and CDR2 YYNGEE. The CDR3 contains 15 residues. CDR3 nucleotides: TGTGCTAGCACCCTCAGCGGGAGTCGCGCAGATACGCAGTATTTT. This gives the protein CASTLSGSRADTQYF.

The chain couples TRBV7-8 to TRBJ2-4; 12 nucleotides agree with TRBD2. Germline values: CDR1 SGHVS, CDR2 FQNEAQ. This CDR3 contains 19 residues. The V and J ends lost 4 bases and 0 bases, in that order; junction bases with no gene match: 10. Here the CDR3 reads CASSSRLAGDRLAKNIQYF. Written as DNA, the CDR3 is TGTGCCAGCAGCTCGCGACTAGCGGGAGACCGCTTAGCCAAAAACATTCAGTACTTC.

The CDR3 reads CASREGYGSYNEQFF. The CDR3, as DNA: TGTGCCAGCAGGGAGGGATATGGCTCCTACAATGAGCAGTTCTTC. The V gene is TRBV4-2, the J gene TRBJ2-1; D possibly corresponds to TRBD2 (6 bases). The CDR3 totals 15 residues. V was clipped by 6 bases and J by 0 bases, with 12 bases between them. Germline V gene lookup returns CDR1 LGHNA and CDR2 YNFKEQ.

J is TRBJ1-5 and V is TRBV28; D is possibly TRBD1 (6 bases). V was trimmed by 6 bases and J by 9 bases, leaving 18 bases between them. This CDR3 has 14 residues. From germline, CDR1 is MDHEN and CDR2 SYDVKM. CDR3 amino acids: CASRPGHGFAPQHF. The DNA for the CDR3 is TGTGCCAGCAGACCGGGACACGGGTTTGCGCCCCAGCATTTT.

The DNA of the CDR3 is TGCGCCAGCAGTGAGTCGGGCTGGGGGAGAGAGACCCAGTACTTC. Translation gives CASSESGWGRETQYF. The J gene is TRBJ2-5, the V gene TRBV10-1; TRBD1 or TRBD2 may be the D gene (5 bases each). Trimming stripped 0 bases from V and 4 bases from J, with 12 bases between. CDR3 length equals 15 residues. Germline CDR1 WNHNN, CDR2 SYGVQD (reference sequence).

The chain combines TRBV6-1 with TRBJ2-7; the D gene is possibly TRBD2 (5 bases). V lost 5 bases, J lost 1 base, and 12 bases lay in between. The CDR3 is 14 amino acids. Germline lookup yields CDR1 MNHNS and CDR2 SASEGT. This CDR3 is CASSPRGISYEQYF. The DNA for the CDR3 is TGTGCCAGCAGTCCCCGAGGGATTTCCTACGAGCAGTACTTC.

The chain links TRBV7-2 to TRBJ2-3; 12 bases align to TRBD1. This CDR3 has 18 amino acids. Germline V lookup: CDR1 SGHTA, CDR2 FQGNSA. V trimming: 5 bases; J trimming: 0 bases; junction bases outside the gene matches: 9. CDR3 sequence: CASSLPGTGGLSTDTQYF. DNA for the CDR3: TGTGCCAGCAGCCTCCCCGGGACAGGGGGCCTTAGCACAGATACGCAGTATTTT.

Comments on this clone: This same CDR3 is encoded by further DNA sequences in the sample. This chain links TRBV6-5 with TRBJ1-1; D remains ambiguous. Germline values: CDR1 MNHEY, CDR2 SVGAGI. This CDR3 is 12 amino acids long. The V end was cut by 6 bases, the J end by 2 bases, with 7 bases between. CDR3 coding DNA: TGTGCCAGCAGGGAAGGAAACACTGAAGCTTTCTTT. Its protein product is CASREGNTEAFF.

V and J are TRBV28 and TRBJ2-5; 15 nucleotides align to TRBD2. The CDR3 loop spans 19 amino acids. Germline V CDR1 and CDR2: MDHEN, SYDVKM. The ends lost 0 bases at V and 4 bases at J; junction bases unmatched: 9. This CDR3 reads CASSLWGRGLAGGGETQYF. As DNA, the CDR3 is TGTGCCAGCAGTTTATGGGGACGGGGACTAGCGGGAGGAGGAGAGACCCAGTACTTC.

This CDR3 reads CASSSPTRGIYSYEQYF. The CDR3 coding sequence is TGTGCCAGCAGCTCCCCAACCAGGGGGATCTATTCCTACGAGCAGTACTTC. The chain couples TRBV5-6 to TRBJ2-7, with 7 bases aligning to TRBD1. Losses at the gene ends were 3 bases for V and 1 base for J; bases not matched to a gene: 13. The CDR3 is 17 amino acids. Germline CDR1 and CDR2: SGHDT and YYEEEE.

This chain's CDR3 is CASSWGIITGIFTDTQYF. CDR3 DNA: TGCGCCAGCAGCTGGGGGATAATTACCGGGATTTTCACAGATACGCAGTATTTT. The rearrangement joins TRBV5-1 to TRBJ2-3, with D perhaps matching TRBD1 or TRBD2 (5 bases each). V lost 3 bases and J 2 bases, leaving 22 bases between the germline ends. CDR3 length: 18 residues. CDR1 is SGHRS, CDR2 YFSETQ, per germline.

The chain combines TRBV11-2 with TRBJ2-5; TRBD2 matches 10 bases. V lost 2 bases, J lost 0 bases, and 0 bases stayed unmatched. Germline V gives CDR1 SGHAT, CDR2 FQNNGV. The CDR3 is 15 residues long. The CDR3 region is CASSLLAGDQETQYF. The CDR3 DNA is TGTGCCAGCAGCTTACTAGCGGGGGACCAAGAGACCCAGTACTTC.

The V call is TRBV7-8, the J call TRBJ1-5; a possible D gene is TRBD1 (5 bases). Germline values: CDR1 SGHVS, CDR2 FQNEAQ. This CDR3 has 18 amino acids. Trimming cost V 5 bases and J 0 bases, with 20 bases left between them. This CDR3 reads CASSLGSIGEFSNQPQHF. CDR3 bases: TGTGCCAGCAGCCTGGGGTCAATAGGGGAATTTAGCAATCAGCCCCAGCATTTT.

The chain couples TRBV5-1 to TRBJ2-7; 7 nucleotides align to TRBD2. This CDR3 has 13 residues. CDR1 and CDR2 from the germline V gene are SGHRS and YFSETQ. The junction had 5 bases not matched to a gene; V was cut back by 5 bases and J by 3 bases. CDR3 bases: TGCGCCAGCAGTGGAGGCGGGAGCTACGAGCAGTACTTC. Translated, it gives CASSGGGSYEQYF.

This clone was detected once. The CDR3: CASSLGVPGAGEQYF. As DNA, the CDR3 is TGTGCCAGCAGTTTAGGGGTACCGGGGGCGGGCGAGCAGTACTTC. The chain links TRBV27 to TRBJ2-7; D may correspond to TRBD1 or TRBD2 (6 bases each). Germline V lookup: CDR1 MNHEY, CDR2 SMNVEV (reference sequence). The CDR3 has 15 amino acids. V lost 2 bases and J lost 6, with 17 bases in between.

The rearrangement links TRBV28 to TRBJ2-3; TRBD1 might be the D (6 bases). Trimming removed 6 bases from V and 5 bases from J, with 21 bases in between. CDR3 length: 16 residues. Germline assignment: CDR1 MDHEN and CDR2 SYDVKM. DNA of the CDR3: TGTGCCAGCAGACTCCACAGGGCCCTGAAGGGAGATACGCAGTATTTT. Protein product: CASRLHRALKGDTQYF.

The chain links TRBV7-8 to TRBJ2-7, with unresolved D. CDR3 size: 13 residues. The V gene lost 1 base and the J gene lost 3 bases, with 7 bases spanning the gap. Germline CDR1 is SGHVS and CDR2 is FQNEAQ. CDR3 loop: CASSLGAYYEQYF. CDR3 in DNA: TGTGCCAGCAGCTTAGGCGCGTACTACGAGCAGTACTTC.

This chain joins TRBV29-1 and TRBJ2-3; a possible D gene is TRBD2 (6 bases). With 1 base removed from V and 0 bases from J, the gap between germline ends came to 23 bases. The CDR3 spans 19 residues. In germline, CDR1 is SQVTM, CDR2 ANQGSEA. DNA for the CDR3: TGCAGCGTTGAAGGGGTGTGGGCTAGCGACGAGGCTAGCACAGATACGCAGTATTTT. It encodes CSVEGVWASDEASTDTQYF.

V and J are TRBV9 and TRBJ2-1, with 11 bases lining up with TRBD2. V shed 4 bases, J shed 5 bases, and the junction held 8 bases outside the gene matches. CDR3 size: 16 residues. Germline V gene sequence: CDR1 SGDLS, CDR2 YYNGEE. The CDR3 DNA reads TGTGCCAGCAGCTCACAAACTAGCGGGAGAAACAATGAGCAGTTCTTC. This gives the protein CASSSQTSGRNNEQFF.

The chain links TRBV9 to TRBJ2-2; 7 positions match TRBD1. The CDR3 has 15 amino acids. Looked up from germline, CDR1 is SGDLS and CDR2 is YYNGEE. The ends lost 0 bases at V and 4 bases at J; junction bases unmatched: 3. The CDR3 protein is CASSVGWDSTGELFF. The CDR3 bases are TGTGCCAGCAGCGTAGGCTGGGACAGCACCGGGGAGCTGTTTTTT. The whole variable domain, remainder taken from reference TRBV9 and TRBJ2-2, is DSGVTQTPKHLITATGQRVTLRCSPRSGDLSVYWYQQSLDQGLQFLIQYYNGEERAKGNILERFSAQQFPDLHSELNLSSLELGDSALYFCASSVGWDSTGELFFGEGSRLTVL.

CDR3 nucleotide sequence: TGTGCCAGCAGCGACCGGCCAGTAAGGTCTTTGAGTGGGAATGGCTACACCTTC. Translated, it gives CASSDRPVRSLSGNGYTF. J is TRBJ1-2 and V is TRBV11-1; D not certain. This CDR3 has 18 residues. Trimming cost V 5 bases and J 6 bases, with 28 bases left between them. In germline, CDR1 is SGHAT, CDR2 FQDESV (reference sequence).

The V call is TRBV11-2, the J call TRBJ1-1, with 7 bases fitting TRBD1. Germline CDR1 SGHAT, CDR2 FQNNGV. The CDR3 loop spans 15 amino acids. Germline trimming cut 5 bases from V and 2 bases from J; bases unmatched to any gene: 8. DNA for the CDR3: TGTGCCAGCAGCAGATACAGGGGTACAAACACTGAAGCTTTCTTT. Protein sequence: CASSRYRGTNTEAFF.

The rearrangement joins TRBV29-1 to TRBJ2-2; TRBD1 matches 8 bases. The CDR3 consists of 16 residues. Trimming cost V 0 bases and J 7 bases; bases outside gene matches: 10. Germline-derived CDR1 and CDR2 are SQVTM and ANQGSEA. CDR3 nucleotide sequence: TGCAGCGTTGAAGAACATAGGCAGGGGGCGTTCGGGGAGCTGTTTTTT. This encodes CSVEEHRQGAFGELFF.

The chain has TRBV29-1 and TRBJ2-1; the D gene is possibly TRBD2 (5 bases). The CDR3 is made up of 8 amino acids. V was shortened by 7 bases and J by 15 bases, with 10 bases between the two germline ends. CDR1 and CDR2 (germline): SQVTM, ANQGSEA. This CDR3 is CSGPRGFF. As DNA, the CDR3 is TGCAGCGGCCCACGGGGGTTCTTC.

The chain combines TRBV27 with TRBJ1-2, with 9 bases fitting TRBD1. Germline V lookup: CDR1 MNHEY, CDR2 SMNVEV (reference sequence). This CDR3 comprises 15 residues. With V trimmed by 5 bases and J by 4 bases, 8 bases remained unmatched. CDR3 sequence (DNA): TGTGCCAGCAGTCCTACCGGGACAGGGTTCTATGGCTACACCTTC. Translated: CASSPTGTGFYGYTF.

The DNA for the CDR3 is TGTGCCAGCTCACCGGGAAATAGTCTGGCGGGAGGGCCGAGTAATGAGCAGTTCTTC. The encoded protein is CASSPGNSLAGGPSNEQFF. The chain links TRBV18 to TRBJ2-1; TRBD2 matches 9 bases. V dropped 3 bases and J dropped 7; count of bases not matched to a gene: 19. The CDR3 runs 19 residues. Per germline, CDR1 KGHSH and CDR2 LQKENI.

The chain recombines TRBV11-2 with TRBJ1-4; maybe TRBD1 (6 bases). Germline values: CDR1 SGHAT, CDR2 FQNNGV. Trimming left V 5 bases short and J 7 bases short, with 23 bases between. There are 17 residues in the CDR3. The CDR3: CASSNELRRGGGEKLFF. Here the CDR3 DNA reads TGTGCCAGCAGCAATGAGCTTCGAAGGGGGGGAGGTGAAAAACTGTTTTTT.

The rearrangement joins TRBV6-7 to TRBJ2-1; D gene unclear. TRBV6-7 is marked as an open reading frame, function uncertain. The CDR3 runs 16 residues. V dropped 6 bases and J dropped 2 bases, with 17 bases sitting between them. CDR3 DNA sequence: TGTGCCAGCAGGCTAATTAAGGACGCCGCCTACAATGAGCAGTTCTTC. It is translated as CASRLIKDAAYNEQFF.

The V call is TRBV9, the J call TRBJ2-1; D uncertain. The CDR3 consists of 18 residues. The V gene lost 2 bases and the J gene lost 4 bases, with 22 bases spanning the gap. CDR1 and CDR2 (germline): SGDLS, YYNGEE. As DNA, the CDR3 is TGTGCCAGCAGCGTGGCCCCTCGTCGTGGGCGAAATTACAATGAGCAGTTCTTC. Encoded protein: CASSVAPRRGRNYNEQFF. Drawing the rest from reference TRBV9 and TRBJ2-1, the complete variable domain is DSGVTQTPKHLITATGQRVTLRCSPRSGDLSVYWYQQSLDQGLQFLIQYYNGEERAKGNILERFSAQQFPDLHSELNLSSLELGDSALYFCASSVAPRRGRNYNEQFFGPGTRLTVL.

V and J are TRBV11-2 and TRBJ1-1; 8 bases line up with TRBD1. The CDR3 contains 13 residues. With V trimmed by 6 bases and J by 4 bases, 4 bases remained unmatched. Germline V gene sequence: CDR1 SGHAT, CDR2 FQNNGV. CDR3 sequence: CASRTGEGTEAFF. The CDR3 DNA follows: TGTGCCAGCAGGACAGGGGAGGGCACTGAAGCTTTCTTT.

This clone has only one observation. This chain links TRBV30 with TRBJ1-2; the D is unclear. Trimming took off 5 bases at V and 7 bases at J, with 17 bases between the two ends. The CDR3 length is 13 residues. Germline V gives CDR1 GTSNPN, CDR2 SVGIG (reference sequence). CDR3 region: CAWGENAWGGYTF. The CDR3 DNA reads as TGTGCCTGGGGGGAGAATGCGTGGGGTGGCTACACCTTC. Supplemented by reference TRBV30 and TRBJ1-2, the full variable domain reads SQTIHQWPATLVQPVGSPLSLECTVEGTSNPNLYWYRQAAGRGLQLLFYSVGIGQISSEVPQNLSASRPQDRQFILSSKKLLLSDSGFYLCAWGENAWGGYTFGSGTRLTVV.